A selection of T cell receptor beta chains follows, all from one sample in a study of T cells in Graves' hyperthyroidism and ophthalmopathy. TCRdb processed the multiplex PCR reads anew with MiXCR; each CDR3 protein has one entry. Of hundreds of thousands of distinct CDR3 sequences in the sample, 35% to 40% were seen once. The sample comprised blood. The receptors here all came from a man between 18 and 35 years old with Graves' hyperthyroidism. Each CDR3 is given with its conserved first and last residue. A D gene is named only where the DNA matches it firmly. Some rows mark clone size as missing; the rest say once, few, many or name a class of expanded clone.

TRBJ1-1 | 14 | TRBV5-1 | NA | few | CASSTGPTGTEAFF | TGCGCCAGCAGCACGGGGCCGACGGGCACTGAAGCTTTCTTT
TRBJ2-2 | 17 | TRBV15 | TRBD2 | many | CATSFRPLRERIGELFF | TGTGCCACCAGCTTCCGACCCTTGCGGGAGAGGATCGGGGAGCTGTTTTTT
TRBJ1-2 | 13 | TRBV18 | NA | few | CASSAQAHDGYTF | TGTGCCAGCTCAGCACAGGCTCATGATGGCTACACCTTC
TRBJ1-5 | 16 | TRBV5-1 | NA | NA | CASRIPSGREKQPQHF | TGCGCCAGCAGGATACCCAGCGGCAGGGAGAAACAGCCCCAGCATTTT
TRBJ2-5 | 15 | TRBV9 | NA | NA | CASSQGGSAGETQYF | TGTGCCAGCAGCCAAGGAGGGAGCGCGGGAGAGACCCAGTACTTC
TRBJ1-1 | 13 | TRBV29-1 | NA | many | CSVEDEIDTEAFF | TGCAGCGTTGAAGATGAGATAGACACTGAAGCTTTCTTT
TRBJ1-1 | 13 | TRBV12-3/TRBV12-4 | NA | NA | CASKKGRRAEAFF | TGTGCCAGCAAAAAGGGGAGGAGGGCTGAAGCTTTCTTT
TRBJ2-2 | 15 | TRBV7-2 | NA | few | CASSQWASDTGELFF | TGTGCCAGCAGCCAATGGGCCAGCGACACCGGGGAGCTGTTTTTT
TRBJ1-2 | 12 | TRBV2 | NA | many | CASSGQLYGYTF | TGTGCCAGCAGTGGACAGCTCTATGGCTACACCTTC
TRBJ1-5 | 15 | TRBV25-1 | TRBD1 | NA | CASSEGQGSNQPQHF | TGTGCCAGCAGTGAGGGACAGGGTAGCAATCAGCCCCAGCATTTT
TRBJ1-2 | 17 | TRBV4-2 | TRBD1 | NA | CASSQEMGDRGPNGYTF | TGTGCCAGCAGCCAAGAAATGGGAGACAGGGGGCCTAATGGCTACACCTTC
TRBJ1-4 | 16 | TRBV6-5 | NA | few | CASTNRALRTNEKLFF | TGTGCCAGCACGAACAGGGCACTCAGGACTAATGAAAAACTGTTTTTT
TRBJ2-2 | 15 | TRBV9 | TRBD2 | NA | CASSVETSGSPELFF | TGTGCCAGCAGCGTAGAAACTAGCGGGAGTCCCGAGCTGTTTTTT
TRBJ1-6 | 16 | TRBV5-1 | TRBD1 | few | CASSPTGDSRSGPLHF | TGCGCCAGCAGCCCCACGGGGGACAGTCGGAGCGGACCCCTCCACTTT
TRBJ2-7 | 17 | TRBV7-8 | TRBD2 | NA | CASSFEISGLSSYEQYF | TGTGCCAGCAGCTTCGAGATTAGCGGGCTGAGCTCCTACGAGCAGTACTTC
TRBJ1-1 | 15 | TRBV16 | NA | few | CASSHILGTNTEAFF | TGTGCCAGCAGCCACATCCTAGGAACGAACACTGAAGCTTTCTTT
TRBJ1-1 | 12 | TRBV7-8 | NA | many | CASSPTTPEAFF | TGTGCCAGCAGCCCGACGACCCCTGAAGCTTTCTTT
TRBJ2-7 | 14 | TRBV20-1 | NA | NA | CGATRGFIAYEQYF | TGCGGTGCTACAAGAGGGTTCATCGCCTACGAGCAGTACTTC
TRBJ2-1 | 13 | TRBV2 | NA | NA | CAILKGPYNEQFF | TGTGCCATCCTCAAGGGCCCCTACAATGAGCAGTTCTTC
TRBJ1-6 | 15 | TRBV4-1 | NA | NA | CASSAHREMGSPLHF | TGCGCCAGCAGCGCGCACAGGGAGATGGGCTCACCCCTCCACTTT
TRBJ2-5 | 15 | TRBV7-2 | NA | NA | CASSQEFQGGETQYF | TGTGCCAGCAGCCAAGAATTTCAGGGTGGGGAGACCCAGTACTTC
TRBJ1-1 | 13 | TRBV29-1 | TRBD1 | NA | CTDQGAGNTEAFF | TGCACCGACCAGGGGGCGGGGAACACTGAAGCTTTCTTT
TRBJ1-1 | 15 | TRBV5-6 | TRBD1 | once | CASSGGTALNTEAFF | TGTGCCAGCAGCGGGGGGACAGCCCTGAACACTGAAGCTTTCTTT
TRBJ1-5 | 15 | TRBV12-3/TRBV12-4 | TRBD1 | few | CASSFSRGPNQPQHF | TGTGCCAGCAGTTTTTCCAGGGGGCCCAATCAGCCCCAGCATTTT
TRBJ1-4 | 13 | TRBV7-9 | NA | NA | CASSLAGYEKPFF | TGTGCCAGCAGCTTGGCGGGATATGAAAAACCGTTTTTT
TRBJ1-6 | 17 | TRBV12-3/TRBV12-4 | TRBD1 | NA | CASSLRKPGQIGAPLHF | TGTGCCAGCAGCTTAAGGAAACCGGGACAGATTGGAGCACCCCTCCACTTT
TRBJ2-7 | 14 | TRBV25-1 | TRBD1 | NA | CASSARTGLGEQYF | TGTGCCAGCAGCGCCCGGACAGGGTTAGGCGAGCAGTACTTC
TRBJ2-7 | 15 | TRBV2 | NA | NA | CASGDAVRAPPRWYF | TGTGCCAGCGGGGATGCGGTCAGGGCGCCTCCTCGGTGGTACTTC
TRBJ2-3 | 16 | TRBV4-1 | NA | few | CASSQDEVIITDTQYF | TGCGCCAGCAGCCAAGATGAAGTAATTATCACAGATACGCAGTATTTT
TRBJ1-1 | 17 | TRBV12-3/TRBV12-4 | TRBD1 | few | CASSPITGGLMNTEAFF | TGTGCCAGCAGTCCAATCACAGGGGGCCTTATGAACACTGAAGCTTTCTTT
TRBJ1-1 | 13 | TRBV20-1 | TRBD1 | few | CSALGQGVTEAFF | TGCAGTGCTCTGGGACAGGGAGTCACTGAAGCTTTCTTT
TRBJ2-7 | 14 | TRBV6-1 | TRBD2 | few | CASSEGGTSDEQYF | TGTGCCAGCAGTGAAGGGGGGACTAGCGACGAGCAGTACTTC
TRBJ1-1 | 17 | TRBV15 | NA | NA | CATSSLGSRRVNTEAFF | TGTGCCACCAGCAGCTTAGGGTCCCGACGGGTGAACACTGAAGCTTTCTTT
TRBJ2-2 | 14 | TRBV19 | NA | few | CASSPVLNTGELFF | TGTGCCAGTAGTCCAGTCCTTAACACCGGGGAGCTGTTTTTT
TRBJ1-2 | 11 | TRBV25-1 | NA | few | CASSELGIFSF | TGTGCCAGCAGTGAATTGGGGATTTTCTCCTTC
TRBJ2-5 | 15 | TRBV20-1 | TRBD2 | NA | CSASLAGGPGETQYF | TGCAGTGCTAGTTTAGCGGGAGGGCCCGGAGAGACCCAGTACTTC
TRBJ2-7 | 15 | TRBV19 | NA | NA | CASSIEGREPYEQYF | TGTGCCAGTAGTATCGAAGGAAGGGAGCCCTACGAGCAGTACTTC
TRBJ2-7 | 15 | TRBV4-1 | TRBD2 | NA | CASSQDSGGANEQYF | TGCGCCAGCAGCCAAGATTCGGGGGGGGCCAACGAGCAGTACTTC
TRBJ2-2 | 16 | TRBV7-6 | TRBD2 | many | CASSLGGGARTGELFF | TGTGCCAGCAGCTTAGGCGGGGGGGCGCGCACCGGGGAGCTGTTTTTT
TRBJ2-7 | 16 | TRBV6-6 | NA | few | CASSYSIAPSSYEQYF | TGTGCCAGCAGTTACTCGATTGCCCCGAGCTCCTACGAGCAGTACTTC
TRBJ1-5 | 13 | TRBV10-3 | NA | NA | CAISDQVDQPQHF | TGTGCCATCAGTGATCAGGTAGATCAGCCCCAGCATTTT
TRBJ2-5 | 13 | TRBV7-9 | NA | few | CASSLSELGTQYF | TGTGCCAGCAGTTTATCCGAGCTTGGGACCCAGTACTTC
TRBJ2-5 | 15 | TRBV7-9 | NA | NA | CASSRGAYGEEAQYF | TGTGCCAGCAGCAGGGGGGCGTACGGAGAAGAGGCCCAGTACTTC
TRBJ1-1 | 13 | TRBV10-3 | NA | many | CAIRDAGVTEAFF | TGTGCCATCAGGGACGCCGGGGTCACTGAAGCTTTCTTT
TRBJ2-5 | 14 | TRBV20-1 | TRBD2 | few | CSARESGREETQYF | TGCAGTGCTAGAGAAAGCGGGAGGGAAGAGACCCAGTACTTC
TRBJ2-5 | 14 | TRBV10-3 | TRBD2 | few | CAIRPGTSGETQYF | TGTGCCATCAGACCCGGGACTAGTGGAGAGACCCAGTACTTC
TRBJ2-7 | 13 | TRBV14 | NA | NA | CASSQRSRHEQYF | TGTGCCAGCAGCCAACGTTCTAGGCACGAGCAGTACTTC
TRBJ2-7 | 14 | TRBV7-9 | NA | few | CASSSRRGPYEQYF | TGTGCCAGCAGCTCAAGGCGGGGTCCCTACGAGCAGTACTTC
TRBJ1-1 | 16 | TRBV25-1 | NA | NA | CASSYSRFRGGPEAFF | TGTGCCAGCAGTTACTCGCGGTTTCGCGGAGGTCCTGAAGCTTTCTTT
TRBJ2-2 | 12 | TRBV11-3 | TRBD2 | NA | CASSQAGRELFF | TGCGCCAGCAGCCAAGCGGGGAGGGAGCTGTTTTTT